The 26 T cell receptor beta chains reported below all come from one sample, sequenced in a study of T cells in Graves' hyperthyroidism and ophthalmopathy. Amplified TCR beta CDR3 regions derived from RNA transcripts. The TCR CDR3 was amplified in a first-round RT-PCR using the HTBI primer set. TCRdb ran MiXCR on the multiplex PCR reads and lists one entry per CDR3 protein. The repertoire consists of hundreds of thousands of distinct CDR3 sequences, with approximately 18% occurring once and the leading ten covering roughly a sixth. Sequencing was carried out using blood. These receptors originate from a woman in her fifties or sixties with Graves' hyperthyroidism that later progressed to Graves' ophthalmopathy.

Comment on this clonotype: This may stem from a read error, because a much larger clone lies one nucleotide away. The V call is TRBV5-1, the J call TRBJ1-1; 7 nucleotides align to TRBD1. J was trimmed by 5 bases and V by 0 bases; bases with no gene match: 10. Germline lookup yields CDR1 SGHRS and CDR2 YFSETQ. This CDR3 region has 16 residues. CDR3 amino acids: CASSLAWDSGGTEAFF. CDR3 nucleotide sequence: TGCGCCAGCAGCTTGGCCTGGGACAGCGGGGGGACTGAAGCTTTCTTT.

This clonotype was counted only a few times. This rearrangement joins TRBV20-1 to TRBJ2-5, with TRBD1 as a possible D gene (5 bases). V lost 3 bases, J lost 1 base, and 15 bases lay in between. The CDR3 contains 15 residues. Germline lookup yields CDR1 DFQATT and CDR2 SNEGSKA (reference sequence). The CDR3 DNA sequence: TGCAGTGCTAGCACACCCAGGGTACCCCAAGAGACCCAGTACTTC. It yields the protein CSASTPRVPQETQYF.

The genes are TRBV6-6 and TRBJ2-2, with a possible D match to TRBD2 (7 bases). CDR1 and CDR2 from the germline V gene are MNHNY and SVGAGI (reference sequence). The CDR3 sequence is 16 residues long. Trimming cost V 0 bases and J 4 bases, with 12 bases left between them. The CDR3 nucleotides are TGTGCCAGCAGTTACTCGAAGGGGGGGGCCACCGGGGAGCTGTTTTTT. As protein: CASSYSKGGATGELFF.

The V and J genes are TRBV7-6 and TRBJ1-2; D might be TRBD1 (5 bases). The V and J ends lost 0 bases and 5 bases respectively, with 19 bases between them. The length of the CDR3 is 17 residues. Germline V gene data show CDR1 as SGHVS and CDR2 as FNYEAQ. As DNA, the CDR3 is TGTGCCAGCAGCTTAGCCCAGGGTGTGGGGATAGAGTATGGCTACACCTTC. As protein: CASSLAQGVGIEYGYTF.

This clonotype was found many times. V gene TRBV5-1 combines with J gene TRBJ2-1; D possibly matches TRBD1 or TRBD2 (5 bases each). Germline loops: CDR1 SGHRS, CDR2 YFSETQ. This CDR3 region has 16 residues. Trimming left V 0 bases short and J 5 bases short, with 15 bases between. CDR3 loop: CASSLVMGVGHNEQFF. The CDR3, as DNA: TGCGCCAGCAGCTTGGTGATGGGGGTCGGGCACAATGAGCAGTTCTTC.

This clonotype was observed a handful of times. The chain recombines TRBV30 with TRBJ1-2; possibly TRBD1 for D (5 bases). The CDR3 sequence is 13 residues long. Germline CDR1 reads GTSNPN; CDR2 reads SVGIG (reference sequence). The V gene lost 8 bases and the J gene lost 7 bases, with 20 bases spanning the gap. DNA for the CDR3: TGTGCCGGCTCAGGGAGGGCTGGAGGTGGCTACACCTTC. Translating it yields CAGSGRAGGGYTF.

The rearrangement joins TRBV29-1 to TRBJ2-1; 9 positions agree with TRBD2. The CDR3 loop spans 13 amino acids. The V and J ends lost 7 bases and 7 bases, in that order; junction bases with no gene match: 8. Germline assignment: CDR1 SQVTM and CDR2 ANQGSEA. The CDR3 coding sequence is TGCAGCGCGCCCGGGACTAGCTTGAATGAGCAGTTCTTC. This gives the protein CSAPGTSLNEQFF.

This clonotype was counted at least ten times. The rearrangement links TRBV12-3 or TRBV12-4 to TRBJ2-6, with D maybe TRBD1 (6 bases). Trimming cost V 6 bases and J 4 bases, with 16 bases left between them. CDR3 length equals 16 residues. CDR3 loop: CASSYRGGSGANVLTF. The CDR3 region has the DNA TGTGCCAGCAGCTACCGAGGGGGATCGGGGGCCAACGTCCTGACTTTC.

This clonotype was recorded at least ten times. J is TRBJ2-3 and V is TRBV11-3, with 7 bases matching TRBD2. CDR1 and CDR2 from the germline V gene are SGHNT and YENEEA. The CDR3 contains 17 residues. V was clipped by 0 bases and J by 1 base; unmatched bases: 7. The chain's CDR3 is CASSLDRPSGRTDTQYF. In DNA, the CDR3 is TGTGCCAGCAGCTTAGATCGGCCTAGCGGACGCACAGATACGCAGTATTTT. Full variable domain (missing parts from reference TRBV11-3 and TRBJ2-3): EAGVVQSPRYKIIEKKQPVAFWCNPISGHNTLYWYLQNLGQGPELLIRYENEEAVDDSQLPKDRFSAERLKGVDSTLKIQPAELGDSAVYLCASSLDRPSGRTDTQYFGPGTRLTVL.

The CDR3 sequence is CASSYSAGFKVGTEAFF. The CDR3 region has the DNA TGTGCCAGCAGTTACTCTGCAGGTTTTAAAGTGGGCACTGAAGCTTTCTTT. J is TRBJ1-1 and V is TRBV6-2 or TRBV6-3; no definite D call. The CDR3 consists of 17 residues. Trimming left V 0 bases short and J 4 bases short, with 18 bases between. Germline V gene data show CDR1 as MNHEY and CDR2 as SVGEGT.

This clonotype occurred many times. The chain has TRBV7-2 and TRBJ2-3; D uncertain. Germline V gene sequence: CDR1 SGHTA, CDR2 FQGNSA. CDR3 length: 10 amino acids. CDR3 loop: CAGSTDTQYF. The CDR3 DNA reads TGTGCGGGGAGCACAGATACGCAGTATTTT.

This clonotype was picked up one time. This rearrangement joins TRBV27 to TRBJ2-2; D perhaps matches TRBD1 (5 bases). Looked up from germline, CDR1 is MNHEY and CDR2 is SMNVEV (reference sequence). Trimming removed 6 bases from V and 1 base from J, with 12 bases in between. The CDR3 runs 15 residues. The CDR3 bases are TGTGCCAGCAGCACCTTCGACAGGAACACCGGGGAGCTGTTTTTT. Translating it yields CASSTFDRNTGELFF.

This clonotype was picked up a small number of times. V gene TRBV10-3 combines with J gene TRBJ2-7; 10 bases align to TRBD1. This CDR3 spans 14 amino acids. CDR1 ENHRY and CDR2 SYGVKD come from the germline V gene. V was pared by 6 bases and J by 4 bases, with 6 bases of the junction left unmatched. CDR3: CAIRPDRGTYEQYF. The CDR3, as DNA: TGTGCCATCAGACCGGACAGGGGGACTTACGAGCAGTACTTC.

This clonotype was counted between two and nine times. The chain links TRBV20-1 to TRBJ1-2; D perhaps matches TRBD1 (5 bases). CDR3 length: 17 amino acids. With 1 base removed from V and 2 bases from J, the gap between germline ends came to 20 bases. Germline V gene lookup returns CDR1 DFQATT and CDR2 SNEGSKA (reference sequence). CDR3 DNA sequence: TGCAGTGCTAGAGTTGGCAGGGAATATACTTCAAACTATGGCTACACCTTC. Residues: CSARVGREYTSNYGYTF.

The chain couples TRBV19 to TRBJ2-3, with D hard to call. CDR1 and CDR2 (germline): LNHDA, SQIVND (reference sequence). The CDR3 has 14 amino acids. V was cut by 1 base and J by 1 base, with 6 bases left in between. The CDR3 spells CASSIGRGTDTQYF. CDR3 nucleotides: TGTGCCAGTAGTATAGGAAGGGGCACAGATACGCAGTATTTT.

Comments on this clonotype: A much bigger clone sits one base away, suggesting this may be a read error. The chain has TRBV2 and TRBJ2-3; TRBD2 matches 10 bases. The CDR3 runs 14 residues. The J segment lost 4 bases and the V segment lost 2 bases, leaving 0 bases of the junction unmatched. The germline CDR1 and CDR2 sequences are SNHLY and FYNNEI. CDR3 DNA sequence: TGTGCCAGCAGTGAACTAGCGGGGGCAGATACGCAGTATTTT. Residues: CASSELAGADTQYF.

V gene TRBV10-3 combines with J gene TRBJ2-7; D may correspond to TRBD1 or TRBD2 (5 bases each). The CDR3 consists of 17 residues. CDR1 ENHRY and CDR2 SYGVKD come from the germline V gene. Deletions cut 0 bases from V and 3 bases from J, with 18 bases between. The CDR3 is CAISESTVRDQGYEQYF. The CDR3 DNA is TGTGCCATCAGTGAGTCGACGGTTAGGGACCAGGGCTACGAGCAGTACTTC.

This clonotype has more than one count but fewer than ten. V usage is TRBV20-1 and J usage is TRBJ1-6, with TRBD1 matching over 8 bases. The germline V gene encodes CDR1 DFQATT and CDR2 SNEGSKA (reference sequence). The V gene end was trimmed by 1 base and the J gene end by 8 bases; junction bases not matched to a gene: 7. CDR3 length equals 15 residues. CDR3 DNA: TGCAGTGCTAGAGTACAGGGGGGACGGGATTCACCCCTCCACTTT. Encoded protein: CSARVQGGRDSPLHF.

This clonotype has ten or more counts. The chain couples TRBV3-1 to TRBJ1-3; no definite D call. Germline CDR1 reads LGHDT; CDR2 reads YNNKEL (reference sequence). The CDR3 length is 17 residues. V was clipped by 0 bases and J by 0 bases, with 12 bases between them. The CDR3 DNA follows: TGTGCCAGCAGCCAAGATTTGGGCGGAAGCTCTGGAAACACCATATATTTT. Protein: CASSQDLGGSSGNTIYF.

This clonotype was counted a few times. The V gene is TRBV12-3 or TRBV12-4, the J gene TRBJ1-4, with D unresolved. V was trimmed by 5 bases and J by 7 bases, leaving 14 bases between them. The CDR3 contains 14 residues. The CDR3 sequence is CASSVGPTAEKLFF. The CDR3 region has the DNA TGTGCCAGCAGTGTTGGGCCAACGGCTGAAAAACTGTTTTTT.

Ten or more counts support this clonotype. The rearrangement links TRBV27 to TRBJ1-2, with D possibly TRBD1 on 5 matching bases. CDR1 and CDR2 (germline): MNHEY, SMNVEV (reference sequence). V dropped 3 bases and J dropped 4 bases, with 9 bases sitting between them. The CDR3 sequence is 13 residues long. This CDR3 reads CASSFSGAYGYTF. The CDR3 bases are TGTGCCAGCAGTTTCTCCGGGGCCTATGGCTACACCTTC.

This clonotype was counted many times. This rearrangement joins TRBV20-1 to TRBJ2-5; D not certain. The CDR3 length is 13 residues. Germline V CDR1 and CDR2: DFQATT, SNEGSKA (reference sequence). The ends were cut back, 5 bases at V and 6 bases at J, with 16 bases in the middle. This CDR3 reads CSASDPYQKTQYF. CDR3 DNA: TGCAGTGCTTCGGACCCATATCAAAAGACCCAGTACTTC.

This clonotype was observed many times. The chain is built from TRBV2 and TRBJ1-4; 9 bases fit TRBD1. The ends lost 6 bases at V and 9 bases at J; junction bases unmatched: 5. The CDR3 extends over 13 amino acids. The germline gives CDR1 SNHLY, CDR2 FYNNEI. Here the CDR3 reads CASRWGQGKKLFF. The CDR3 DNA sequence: TGTGCCAGCAGGTGGGGACAGGGCAAAAAACTGTTTTTT.

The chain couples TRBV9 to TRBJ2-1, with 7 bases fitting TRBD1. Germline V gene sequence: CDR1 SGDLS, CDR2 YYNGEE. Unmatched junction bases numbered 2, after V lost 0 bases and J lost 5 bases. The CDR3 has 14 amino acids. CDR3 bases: TGTGCCAGCAGCGTAGCGGGACAGAACAATGAGCAGTTCTTC. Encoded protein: CASSVAGQNNEQFF.

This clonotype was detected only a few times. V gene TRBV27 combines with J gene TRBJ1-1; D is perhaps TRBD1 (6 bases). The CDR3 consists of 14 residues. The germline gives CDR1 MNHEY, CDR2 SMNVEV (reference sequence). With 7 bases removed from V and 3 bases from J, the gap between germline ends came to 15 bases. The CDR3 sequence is CASKLQGVHTEAFF. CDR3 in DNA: TGTGCCAGCAAACTACAGGGTGTACACACTGAAGCTTTCTTT.

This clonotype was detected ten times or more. The DNA of the CDR3 is TGTGCCAGTAGTGGTTCGGCACTGAAAAACTATGGCTACACCTTC. Translated: CASSGSALKNYGYTF. V gene TRBV19 combines with J gene TRBJ1-2, with no clear D. The V gene's germline CDR1 is LNHDA and CDR2 SQIVND (reference sequence). This CDR3 spans 15 amino acids. V was cut by 5 bases and J by 2 bases, with 15 bases left in between.